Listed here are 8 T cell receptor beta chains from one sample, sequenced in a study of cytomegalovirus exposure and HLA in healthy donors. PCR used 60 Vbeta primers and 13 Jbeta primers. The method was immunoSEQ multiplex PCR; TCRdb's version includes in-frame clones alone and lacks a portion of them. The sample shows about 230,000 clones, 78% of them seen only once. The sequenced sample consisted of PBMCs. Receptor source: a boy between 10 and 17 years old in good health and CMV-seronegative.

The rearrangement links TRBV11-2 to TRBJ1-1; 7 positions agree with TRBD1. The CDR3 runs 12 residues. Germline-derived CDR1 and CDR2 are SGHAT and FQNNGV. With 5 bases clipped from V and 4 bases from J, the junction kept 1 base outside the gene matches. CDR3 sequence (DNA): TGTGCCAGCAGCACAGGGGCCACTGAAGCTTTCTTT. Its translation is CASSTGATEAFF.

This rearrangement joins TRBV6-1 to TRBJ2-7; possible D gene TRBD2, 5 bases. The germline V and J ends were trimmed by 4 bases and 2 bases, with 12 bases remaining between them. Germline CDR1 is MNHNS and CDR2 is SASEGT. The CDR3 loop spans 14 amino acids. The CDR3 DNA is TGTGCCAGCAGTGTGAGGGTAGGGCCCTACGAGCAGTACTTC. Translating it yields CASSVRVGPYEQYF.

The chain joins TRBV2 to TRBJ2-3; D is perhaps TRBD2 (6 bases). Germline CDR1 reads SNHLY; CDR2 reads FYNNEI. The CDR3 is 13 amino acids. Trimming cost V 6 bases and J 8 bases, with 15 bases left between them. CDR3 amino acids: CASRGTSLGTQYF. CDR3 DNA: TGTGCCAGCAGGGGGACTTCACTGGGTACGCAGTATTTT. Together with reference TRBV2 and TRBJ2-3, the CDR3 gives the full variable domain: EPEVTQTPSHQVTQMGQEVILRCVPISNHLYFYWYRQILGQKVEFLVSFYNNEISEKSEIFDDQFSVERPDGSNFTLKIRSTKLEDSAMYFCASRGTSLGTQYFGPGTRLTVL.

The rearrangement uses TRBV7-8 and TRBJ2-7, with TRBD1 identical over 8 bases. From germline, CDR1 is SGHVS and CDR2 FQNEAQ. The CDR3 contains 14 residues. V was clipped by 5 bases and J by 3 bases; unmatched bases: 6. The CDR3: CASSDRGPYYEQYF. CDR3 in DNA: TGTGCCAGCAGCGACAGGGGACCATACTACGAGCAGTACTTC. The full variable domain, its missing parts supplied by reference TRBV7-8 and TRBJ2-7, is GAGVSQSPRYKVAKRGQDVALRCDPISGHVSLFWYQQALGQGPEFLTYFQNEAQLDKSGLPSDRFFAERPEGSVSTLKIQRTQQEDSAVYLCASSDRGPYYEQYFGPGTRLTVT.

The chain joins TRBV7-6 to TRBJ2-5, with 8 bases aligning to TRBD1. The CDR3 loop spans 15 amino acids. V shed 5 bases and J 5 bases; nucleotides not matched to a gene: 10. Looked up from germline, CDR1 is SGHVS and CDR2 is FNYEAQ. As DNA, the CDR3 is TGTGCCAGCAGCAAGGACAGGGAGAGACGGGAGACCCAGTACTTC. Its translation is CASSKDRERRETQYF. The full variable domain, in which reference TRBV7-6 and TRBJ2-5 provide the parts outside the CDR3, is GAGVSQSPRYKVTKRGQDVALRCDPISGHVSLYWYRQALGQGPEFLTYFNYEAQQDKSGLPNDRFSAERPEGSISTLTIQRTEQRDSAMYRCASSKDRERRETQYFGPGTRLLVL.

The chain uses TRBV9 and TRBJ2-7, with 8 bases fitting TRBD1. Germline lookup yields CDR1 SGDLS and CDR2 YYNGEE. V trimming: 4 bases; J trimming: 5 bases; junction bases outside the gene matches: 11. The CDR3 totals 15 residues. DNA of the CDR3: TGTGCCAGCAGCCCCCAGGACAGGGTGATTCACGAGCAGTACTTC. It translates to CASSPQDRVIHEQYF.

The V gene is TRBV25-1, the J gene TRBJ2-4, with a tentative D call TRBD1 (5 bases). Germline V CDR1 and CDR2: MGHDK, SYGVNS. V lost 2 bases and J lost 9, with 14 bases in between. The CDR3 totals 14 residues. This chain's CDR3 is CASSEVGRAAIQYF. The DNA for the CDR3 is TGTGCCAGCAGTGAAGTCGGCAGGGCGGCCATTCAGTACTTC.

Here the CDR3 DNA reads TGTGCCAGCAGTTTAACACTAGGACAGGGGGGAAATTCACCCCTCCACTTT. Encoded protein: CASSLTLGQGGNSPLHF. The V and J genes are TRBV27 and TRBJ1-6; 10 bases match TRBD1. V shed 2 bases and J 7 bases; nucleotides not matched to a gene: 8. The germline V gene encodes CDR1 MNHEY and CDR2 SMNVEV (reference sequence). This CDR3 comprises 17 residues.